This T cell receptor beta chain was retrieved from a study of T cell responses to AZD1222 COVID-19 vaccine. Study-wide points: Repertoire collection took place solely once the T cell response had peaked. Among AZD1222 vaccinees, only five to seven were seropositive at baseline. The breadth and depth of Spike-specific TCRs increased once two AZD1222 doses had been given.

The V gene's germline CDR1 is MGHDK and CDR2 SYGVNS. The CDR3 spans 11 residues. V was trimmed by 4 bases and J by 4 bases, leaving 4 bases between them. As concerns this clone: Its antigen is unknown.

Method: immunoSEQ multiplex PCR; TCRdb's copy keeps in-frame clones and lacks some. The table records approximately 150,000 clones, about 92% of them present only once. The V and J genes are TRBV25-1 and TRBJ1-2; unclear D gene. The material was peripheral blood, obtained on day 0 of AZD1222 vaccination. This TCR was sampled from an adult in good health. The CDR3 here is CASSGLYGYTF. CDR3 nucleotides: TGTGCCAGCAGTGGCCTCTATGGCTACACCTTC.